The 6 T cell receptor beta chains below come from one sample, sequenced in a study of blood T cell repertoires in COVID-19. The table came from immunoSEQ multiplex PCR; TCRdb's copy has only in-frame clones and leaves some out. This table holds 200,000 to 300,000 clones, about four fifths found once. Sequencing used peripheral blood. The receptors originated from a man aged 45-60 years with acute or convalescent COVID-19.

This chain connects TRBV5-4 to TRBJ1-5; D remains unclear. CDR1 is SGHNT, CDR2 YYREEE, per germline (reference sequence). This CDR3 is built from 14 residues. V was pared by 2 bases and J by 5 bases, with 11 bases between. This CDR3 is CASSFGPGHQPQHF. In DNA form, the CDR3 reads TGTGCCAGCAGCTTTGGTCCGGGTCATCAGCCCCAGCATTTT.

The chain uses TRBV2 and TRBJ1-2; D ambiguous. V lost 6 bases, J lost 4 bases, and 18 bases lay in between. Germline CDR1 SNHLY, CDR2 FYNNEI. The CDR3 runs 15 residues. The CDR3 DNA reads TGTGCCAGCAGGGTGACACCTATCCCCGGCTATGGCTACACCTTC. It yields the protein CASRVTPIPGYGYTF.

DNA of the CDR3: TGTGCCAGCAGCTTAGCTGGCATCGGAAACACCATATATTTT. Translated: CASSLAGIGNTIYF. This sequence joins TRBV7-8 and TRBJ1-3, with no clear D. V gave up 0 bases and J gave up 4 bases, with 7 bases separating them. Germline assignment: CDR1 SGHVS and CDR2 FQNEAQ. This CDR3 contains 14 residues.

A single count supports this clone. V is TRBV4-1 and J is TRBJ1-4; D unclear. Per the germline V gene, CDR1 is MGHRA and CDR2 is YSYEKL. The CDR3 runs to 15 residues. The V end was cut by 2 bases, the J end by 8 bases, with 15 bases between. This CDR3 is CASSQMPVVREKLFF. The CDR3, as DNA: TGCGCCAGCAGCCAAATGCCGGTGGTGCGCGAAAAACTGTTTTTT.

In this sample, this clone turned up a few times. At the DNA level, this CDR3 is encoded by other sequences in the same sample as well. The chain couples TRBV27 to TRBJ1-5; 8 bases agree with TRBD1. The CDR3 is 14 residues long. V lost 6 bases and J lost 3; bases outside the gene matches: 4. In germline, CDR1 is MNHEY, CDR2 SMNVEV (reference sequence). The CDR3 is CASRTGVSNQPQHF. Here the CDR3 DNA reads TGTGCCAGCAGGACAGGGGTCTCCAATCAGCCCCAGCATTTT.

The chain couples TRBV6-2 or TRBV6-3 to TRBJ2-1, with 7 bases that match TRBD2. This CDR3 comprises 19 residues. The germline V gene has CDR1 MNHEY and CDR2 SVGEGT. With 1 base clipped from V and 2 bases from J, the junction kept 14 bases outside the gene matches. DNA for the CDR3: TGTGCCAGCAGTTACTTGGGACTATGGGTCAGGGCAACCTACAATGAGCAGTTCTTC. It is translated as CASSYLGLWVRATYNEQFF.